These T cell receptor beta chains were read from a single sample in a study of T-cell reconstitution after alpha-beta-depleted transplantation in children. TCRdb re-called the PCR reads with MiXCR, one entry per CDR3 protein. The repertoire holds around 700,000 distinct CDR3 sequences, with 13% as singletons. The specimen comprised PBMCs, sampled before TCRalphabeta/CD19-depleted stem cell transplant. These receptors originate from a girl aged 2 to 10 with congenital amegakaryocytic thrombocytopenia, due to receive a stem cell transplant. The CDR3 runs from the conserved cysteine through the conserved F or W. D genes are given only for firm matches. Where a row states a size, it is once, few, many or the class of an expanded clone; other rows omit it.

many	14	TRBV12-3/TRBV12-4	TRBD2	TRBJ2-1	CASRLAGGPHEQFF	TGTGCCAGCAGACTAGCGGGAGGGCCACATGAGCAGTTCTTC
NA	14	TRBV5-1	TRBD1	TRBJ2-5	CASSGRGLGETQYF	TGCGCCAGCAGTGGAAGGGGGCTTGGAGAGACCCAGTACTTC
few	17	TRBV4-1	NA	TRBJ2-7	CASSPRGGEGRKYEQYF	TGCGCCAGCAGCCCCCGAGGGGGGGAGGGTCGGAAGTACGAGCAGTACTTC
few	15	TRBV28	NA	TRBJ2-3	CASSFTGSGTDTQYF	TGTGCCAGCAGTTTTACCGGGAGTGGCACAGATACGCAGTATTTT
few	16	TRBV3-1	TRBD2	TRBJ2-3	CASSQDLSGRSQTQYF	TGTGCCAGCAGCCAAGATTTAAGCGGGAGGAGTCAGACGCAGTATTTT
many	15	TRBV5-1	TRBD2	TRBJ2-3	CASSLGGLVIGTQYF	TGCGCCAGCAGCTTGGGCGGACTAGTGATCGGTACGCAGTATTTT
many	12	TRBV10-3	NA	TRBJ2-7	CAIKEQGYEQYF	TGTGCCATCAAAGAGCAGGGGTACGAGCAGTACTTC
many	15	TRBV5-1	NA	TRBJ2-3	CASSASGFYTDTQYF	TGCGCCAGCAGCGCTTCAGGCTTTTACACAGATACGCAGTATTTT
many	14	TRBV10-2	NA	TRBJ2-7	CASSGNRVSYEQYF	TGCGCCAGCAGTGGAAACAGGGTATCCTACGAGCAGTACTTC
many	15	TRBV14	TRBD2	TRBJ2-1	CASSHGLASWDEQFF	TGTGCCAGCAGCCACGGACTAGCTAGTTGGGATGAGCAGTTCTTC
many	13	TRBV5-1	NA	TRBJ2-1	CASSEGQRNEQFF	TGCGCCAGCAGCGAAGGACAGCGCAATGAGCAGTTCTTC
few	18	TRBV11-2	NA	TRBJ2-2	CASSSPLQGYIRTGELFF	TGTGCCAGCAGCTCCCCTTTACAGGGATATATTAGGACCGGGGAGCTGTTTTTT
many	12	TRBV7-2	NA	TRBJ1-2	CASSLFAVGYTF	TGTGCCAGCAGCTTATTCGCCGTGGGCTACACCTTC
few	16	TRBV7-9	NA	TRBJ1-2	CASSFGAGETGYGYTF	TGTGCCAGCAGCTTTGGGGCCGGGGAAACTGGCTATGGCTACACCTTC
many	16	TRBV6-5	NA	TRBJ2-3	CASSYFRRMSRSTQYF	TGTGCCAGCAGTTACTTTCGGCGGATGTCCCGAAGTACGCAGTATTTT
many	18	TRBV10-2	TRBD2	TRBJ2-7	CATQPGLAGESRSYEQYF	TGCGCCACGCAACCGGGACTAGCGGGAGAGTCAAGGTCCTACGAGCAGTACTTC
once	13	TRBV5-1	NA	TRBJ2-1	CASSLDAEAGSLF	TGCGCCAGCAGCTTAGATGCCGAGGCGGGATCCCTCTTC
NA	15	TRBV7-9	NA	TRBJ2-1	CASSRIAVSYNEQFF	TGTGCCAGCTCCCGAATAGCGGTGTCCTACAATGAGCAGTTCTTC
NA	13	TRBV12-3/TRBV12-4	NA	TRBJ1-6	CASGASRNSPLHF	TGTGCCAGCGGGGCCTCGAGGAATTCACCCCTCCACTTT
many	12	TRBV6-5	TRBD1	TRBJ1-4	CASSQGDEKLFF	TGTGCCAGCTCTCAGGGGGATGAAAAACTGTTTTTT
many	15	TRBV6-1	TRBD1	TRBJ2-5	CASSTRTGGQETQYF	TGTGCCAGCAGTACCAGGACAGGGGGCCAAGAGACCCAGTACTTC
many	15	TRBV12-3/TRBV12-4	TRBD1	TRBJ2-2	CASSFRQGGTGELFF	TGTGCCAGCAGTTTTAGACAGGGGGGCACCGGGGAGCTGTTTTTT
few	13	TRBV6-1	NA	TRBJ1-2	CATARTDNYGYTF	TGTGCCACCGCTCGTACAGATAACTATGGCTACACCTTC
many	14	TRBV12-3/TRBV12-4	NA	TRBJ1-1	CASSLVGRGTEAFF	TGTGCCAGCAGTTTGGTAGGGCGCGGGACTGAAGCTTTCTTT
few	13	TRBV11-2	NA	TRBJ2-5	CASSIWGQETQYF	TGTGCCAGCAGTATATGGGGGCAGGAGACCCAGTACTTC
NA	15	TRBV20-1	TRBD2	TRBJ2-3	CSARSLAGGGDTQYF	TGCAGTGCTAGATCGCTAGCGGGAGGCGGCGATACGCAGTATTTT
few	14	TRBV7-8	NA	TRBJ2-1	CASNRGTLYNEQFF	TGTGCCAGCAACCGCGGGACCCTCTACAATGAGCAGTTCTTC
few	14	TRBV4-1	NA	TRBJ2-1	CASSQVRDVDEQFF	TGCGCCAGCAGCCAAGTGCGAGACGTGGATGAGCAGTTCTTC
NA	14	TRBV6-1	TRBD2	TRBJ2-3	CASSHSGRGDTRYF	TGTGCCAGCAGCCATAGCGGGAGGGGGGATACTCGGTATTTT
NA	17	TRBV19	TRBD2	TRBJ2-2	CASSGTSGRAWTGELFF	TGTGCCAGTAGTGGGACTAGCGGGAGGGCCTGGACCGGGGAGCTGTTTTTT
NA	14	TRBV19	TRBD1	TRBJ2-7	CASSIRTGSPEQYF	TGTGCCAGTAGTATCCGGACAGGCTCTCCCGAGCAGTACTTC
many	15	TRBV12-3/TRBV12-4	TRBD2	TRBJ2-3	CASRSAGERTDTQYF	TGTGCCAGCAGATCCGCGGGGGAGCGCACAGATACGCAGTATTTT
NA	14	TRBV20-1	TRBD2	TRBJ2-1	CSAKTSGLTDEQFF	TGCAGTGCCAAGACTAGCGGGCTTACGGATGAGCAGTTCTTC
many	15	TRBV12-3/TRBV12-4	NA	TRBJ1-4	CASSSTGRGYEKLFF	TGTGCCAGCAGTTCGACGGGACGGGGGTACGAAAAACTGTTTTTT
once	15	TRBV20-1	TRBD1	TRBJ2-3	CSSYTRDRGQDTQYF	TGCAGTTCCTACACCCGGGACAGGGGTCAAGATACGCAGTATTTT
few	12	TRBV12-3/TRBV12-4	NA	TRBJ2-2	CASTSHPGELFF	TGTGCCAGCACTTCTCATCCCGGGGAGCTGTTTTTT
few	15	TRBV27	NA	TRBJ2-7	CASSLGGWGTYEQYF	TGTGCCAGCAGTTTGGGCGGATGGGGAACCTACGAGCAGTACTTC
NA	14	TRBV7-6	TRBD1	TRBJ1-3	CASSSDRGGNTIYF	TGTGCCAGCAGCTCCGACAGGGGGGGAAACACCATATATTTT
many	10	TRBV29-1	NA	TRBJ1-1	CSVDAPEAFF	TGCAGCGTTGATGCTCCAGAAGCTTTCTTT
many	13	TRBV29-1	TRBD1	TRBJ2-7	CSVEGGQVSEQYF	TGCAGCGTTGAGGGGGGACAGGTTTCGGAGCAGTACTTC
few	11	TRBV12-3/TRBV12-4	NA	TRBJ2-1	CASRVLGEQFF	TGTGCCAGCAGAGTACTAGGGGAGCAGTTCTTC